The 10 T cell receptor beta chains presented below share a single source sample, sequenced in a study of T cell responses to AZD1222 COVID-19 vaccine. Generated by immunoSEQ multiplex PCR, the TCRdb table keeps only in-frame clones and is missing some. The repertoire includes 140,000 to 150,000 clones, roughly nine tenths of them detected once, and roughly 1.7% sits in the top ten. The sample here was peripheral blood, taken on day 0 of AZD1222 vaccination. The receptors come from an adult in good health.

This clone was counted only a few times. The chain couples TRBV4-1 to TRBJ1-4, with TRBD1 matching 7 bases. The CDR3 has 17 residues. Germline V CDR1 and CDR2: MGHRA, YSYEKL. V was clipped by 5 bases and J by 8 bases; unmatched bases: 17. CDR3 coding DNA: TGCGCCAGCAGCTCCCGGCCCTTACCAGGGGGGAACGAAAAACTGTTTTTT. This sequence encodes CASSSRPLPGGNEKLFF.

V and J are TRBV2 and TRBJ1-1; D perhaps matches TRBD1 (5 bases). This CDR3 region has 14 residues. V shed 6 bases and J shed 0 bases, with 11 bases lying between them. Germline assignment: CDR1 SNHLY and CDR2 FYNNEI. The CDR3 here is CASSGTRVNTEAFF. The CDR3 DNA is TGTGCCAGCAGCGGAACCAGGGTGAACACTGAAGCTTTCTTT.

The chain uses TRBV6-4 and TRBJ2-1; D ambiguous. V was clipped by 0 bases and J by 5 bases, with 5 bases between them. CDR3 length: 13 residues. The germline CDR1 and CDR2 sequences are MRHNA and SNTAGT. The DNA for the CDR3 is TGTGCCAGCAGTGACTCATACAACAATGAGCAGTTCTTC. Amino acid sequence: CASSDSYNNEQFF.

This sequence joins TRBV5-1 and TRBJ2-2; D is unresolved. V was pared by 5 bases and J by 9 bases, with 8 bases between. Germline-derived CDR1 and CDR2 are SGHRS and YFSETQ. This CDR3 is 11 amino acids long. CDR3 nucleotide sequence: TGCGCCAGCAGGGAAGGTTGGGAGCTGTTTTTT. It specifies CASREGWELFF.

The chain recombines TRBV27 with TRBJ1-2, with D uncertain. The CDR3 covers 14 residues. Germline V gene lookup returns CDR1 MNHEY and CDR2 SMNVEV (reference sequence). V was trimmed by 3 bases and J by 1 base, leaving 9 bases between them. CDR3 sequence reads: CASSFSGFNYGYTF. In DNA, the CDR3 is TGTGCCAGCAGTTTTTCTGGATTTAACTATGGCTACACCTTC.

The chain uses TRBV25-1 and TRBJ2-1; a weak D match, TRBD2 (6 bases). Trimming pared 2 bases from V and 9 bases from J, leaving 11 bases between. This CDR3 has 13 amino acids. Germline V gene data show CDR1 as MGHDK and CDR2 as SYGVNS. The CDR3 is CASSERRGSEQFF. The CDR3 bases are TGTGCCAGCAGTGAACGGCGGGGTAGTGAGCAGTTCTTC.

The chain has TRBV28 and TRBJ2-5; 8 nucleotides match TRBD2. This CDR3 region has 15 residues. Per germline, CDR1 MDHEN and CDR2 SYDVKM. J lost 4 bases, V lost 0 bases, and 4 bases had no gene match. As DNA, the CDR3 is TGTGCCAGCAGTTTATGGGGGACTAGAAGAGAGACCCAGTACTTC. It specifies CASSLWGTRRETQYF.

V is TRBV2 and J is TRBJ2-1, with D uncertain. The V gene lost 6 bases and the J gene lost 7 bases, with 10 bases spanning the gap. CDR3 length: 12 residues. Germline assignment: CDR1 SNHLY and CDR2 FYNNEI. In nucleotides, the CDR3 is TGTGCCAGCAGAAGAGTGGGGAATGAGCAGTTCTTC. Translating it yields CASRRVGNEQFF.

The rearrangement joins TRBV7-3 to TRBJ1-3, with D perhaps TRBD1 (6 bases). This CDR3 comprises 15 residues. CDR1 SGHTA and CDR2 FQGTGA come from the germline V gene. Trimming left V 4 bases short and J 4 bases short, with 14 bases between. In DNA form, the CDR3 reads TGTGCCAGCAGCTCATCACCAGGGGTCGGAAACACCATATATTTT. It encodes CASSSSPGVGNTIYF.

This chain links TRBV19 with TRBJ1-5, with D maybe TRBD1 (6 bases). Deletions cut 3 bases from V and 3 bases from J, with 15 bases between. Looked up from germline, CDR1 is LNHDA and CDR2 is SQIVND (reference sequence). The CDR3 has 16 amino acids. The CDR3 reads CASSMASRGPNQPQHF. The CDR3 DNA follows: TGTGCCAGTAGTATGGCGAGCAGGGGACCCAATCAGCCCCAGCATTTT.